Detailed here is one TCR beta chain. TCRdb keeps only in-frame clones here, not all; method: immunoSEQ multiplex PCR. The table lists about 46,000 clones, approximately 85% of them singletons. The entry originates in a study of blood T cell repertoires in COVID-19. Study overall: The United States, Italy and Spain supplied acute and convalescent COVID-19 samples. PBMCs, B-cell-depleted T cells, or T cells were the source of the cDNA or gDNA that made up the material.

The CDR3 sequence is 17 residues long. Germline-derived CDR1 and CDR2 are SNHLY and FYNNEI. V shed 6 bases and J shed 0 bases, with 18 bases lying between them. This receptor was taken from a human donor in a cohort sampled during active COVID-19. The donor label of this sample is uncertain. The sample consisted of peripheral blood. The chain joins TRBV2 to TRBJ1-5; D is ambiguous. CDR3 region: CASRPDGSETSNQPQHF. The CDR3 bases are TGTGCCAGCAGACCCGACGGGTCGGAGACTAGCAATCAGCCCCAGCATTTT.